The table lists the clone carrying this TCR beta chain with a few counts. Its antigen is not known. The data are from a study of blood T cells in healthy people across ages. V dropped 4 bases and J dropped 1; count of bases not matched to a gene: 8. The CDR3 runs to 18 residues. Germline CDR1 reads SGDLS; CDR2 reads YYNGEE. Study-level results: Age showed a roughly linear inverse relationship with TCR beta diversity per million T cells.

Together with a sample-barcoded 5' primer, a J-beta primer mix was included in a second PCR lasting about 7 to 11 cycles. The authors tagged each cDNA molecule using a template-switch adaptor with 12 random nucleotides. One entry per CDR3 protein, called by TCRdb with MiXCR from the 5' RACE reads. The sample contains roughly 800,000 distinct CDR3 sequences, 25% to 30% of which appear only once. These sequences were also reported in another study, on T cells of mothers and their children.

The clonotype was recovered from a boy aged 5-17 years in good health. The material sequenced was blood. The chain employs TRBV9 and TRBJ2-6; TRBD1 aligns across 10 bases. CDR3 nucleotide sequence: TGTGCCAGCAGCCCTTCGACAGGGGGCACTTCTGGGGCCAACGTCCTGACTTTC. It yields the protein CASSPSTGGTSGANVLTF.